This T cell receptor (beta chain) was sequenced during a study of shared clonotypes between healthy human individuals (dated by TCRdb to 2018 to 2020). Study-level background: The cohort comprised a couple of women and a few men aged 18 to 49 years. Blood TCR repertoires of several healthy adults were deeply sequenced to estimate repertoire size and the extent of clonotype sharing between individuals. Different laboratories and diverse techniques were used to prepare libraries and sequence TCR repertoires, to increase sequencing depth and limit assay-specific biases. For each donor, three plates each were used for CD4 naive and CD4 memory, two plates were used for CD8 naive, and one plate was used for CD8 memory. Per donor, leukapheresis produced somewhere between about 0.94 and 8.9 billion PBMCs.

The study at large found these results: The genetic and exposure-history diversity represented was limited by the small number of donors. Pairwise subsampling indicated that sequencing depth was expected to affect the degree of clonotype sharing among donors. Compared with non-shared clonotypes, the clonotypes found in all four sorted-subset donors had higher generation probabilities. Naive subsets generally had larger estimated clonotype richness than memory subsets. Sampling was restricted to blood, and TCR repertoires in tissues likely differ from the TCR repertoires found in blood. Across a few donors, about 5.2% of naive CD4, roughly 3.8% of naive CD8, approximately 2.5% of memory CD4, and 0.4% of memory CD8 clonotypes were shared. Rarefaction of sorted-subset datasets indicated incomplete sequencing despite the large sequencing depth.

Comments on this clone: The antigen it binds to is not known. Base-call qualities are not available, and no considerably larger clone is one nucleotide away.

Using the deep immunoSEQ assay, TCR CDR3 regions were amplified from genomic DNA by multiplex PCR. Genomic DNA extracted from each cell subset was distributed evenly over all wells of several immunoSEQ 96-well plates, and each plate served as one replicate. For sorted subsets, approximately 190 ng genomic DNA, equal to about 30,000 T cell genomes, was loaded into each replicate PCR. Purified libraries were measured with a Qubit 3.0 fluorometer, size-checked on a Bioanalyzer 2100, and measured again with the KAPA Library Quantification kit. Every immunoSEQ 96-well plate was sequenced on a separate single-read 150-cycle Illumina NextSeq 550 flow cell. For the original study's pipeline: Because the immunoSEQ output held only junctional sequences and lacked quality scores, the filtering could not match the filtering applied to full-length reads. Sequences were annotated with PyIR, a Python wrapper for IgBLAST v1.9, using IMGT germline references to assign V/J genes and CDR3. Reads were filtered out if the reads had weak V/J assignments (E-value above 1e-6), no CDR3, stop codons, out-of-frame junctions, or ambiguous translated residues. V3J clonotypes were defined as sequences sharing an identical inferred V gene, J gene, and CDR3 amino acid sequence. Percentage overlap between repertoires was computed as shared unique clonotypes divided by the size of the smaller repertoire. RTK rarefaction, the Chao1 estimator, and Recon v2.1 estimates of unobserved clonotypes were used to assess repertoire richness. OLGA was used to compute generation probabilities for all TCRbeta clonotypes that the gDNA method yielded from a few donors. The clones in this table, taken by TCRdb from immuneACCESS, are in-frame only. Not every clone is retained; where verified, under half of the shortfall comes from an unresolved V gene, and the cause of the rest is unknown. The V and J calls and clone size were taken over from that table, and D and trimming were inferred from the DNA. The sample table holds around 2.3 million clones, of which almost 96% were seen once. The ten largest make up around 0.13% of the sample.

Healthy HIV-negative adults with no recently reported acute infections or vaccinations were included as donors. Every donor was a Caucasian adult residing in Nashville, Tennessee, USA. CD4+ T cells were enriched by magnetic negative selection; naive cells were then positively selected on CD45RA, and the negative fraction formed the memory subset. Blood was obtained by leukapheresis, after which PBMCs were separated by Ficoll-Histopaque density gradient centrifugation and cryopreserved in liquid nitrogen vapor phase. Analytical flow cytometry was used to check the purity and quantity of every magnetically sorted T cell population. Genomic DNA was isolated from each sorted fraction and quantified by UV absorbance on a Nanodrop 2000c. V sheds 6 bases and J sheds 4 bases, leaving 18 bases between their ends. The germline V gene (reference sequence) provides CDR1 MNHEY and CDR2 SMNVEV. The CDR3 sequence holds 15 residues, the cysteine and phenylalanine included. Left in the record is the CDR3 DNA by itself, 45 bases read in frame from the first base.

The chain employs TRBV27 and TRBJ1-2; TRBD1 is a weak D gene call, 5 bases matching. The clonotype was recovered from a young man in good health. Sequenced: naive CD4+ T cells sorted from blood. Taken with the paper, the label for cell subset or site translates to: CD45RA+ positively selected. Here the CDR3 is given as CASSRDQGRTYGYTF. The nucleotides read TGTGCCAGCAGCCGAGACCAGGGACGGACCTATGGCTACACCTTC.